Sequencing of this TCR beta chain was carried out in a study of T cells in Graves' hyperthyroidism and ophthalmopathy. Germline V gene sequence: CDR1 SGHAT, CDR2 FQNNGV. CDR3 length equals 18 residues. Trimming stripped 5 bases from V and 6 bases from J, with 26 bases between. RNA transcripts were the template for amplifying TCR beta CDR3 regions. An initial round of RT-PCR targeting the TCR CDR3 relied on the HTBI primer set. Each CDR3 protein gets one entry after TCRdb re-called the multiplex PCR reads with MiXCR. The sample contains about 480,000 distinct CDR3 sequences, approximately 15% of which appear only once. This clonotype was seen ten or more times.

This sequence was found in a woman younger than 30 with Graves' hyperthyroidism. The V gene is TRBV11-2, the J gene TRBJ2-1; weak D call: TRBD2 (5 bases). The sample consisted of blood. The CDR3 bases are TGTGCCAGCAGCATTAGTAGTTTCTCGTTTGGGAGTGGCAATGAGCAGTTCTTC. It yields the protein CASSISSFSFGSGNEQFF.